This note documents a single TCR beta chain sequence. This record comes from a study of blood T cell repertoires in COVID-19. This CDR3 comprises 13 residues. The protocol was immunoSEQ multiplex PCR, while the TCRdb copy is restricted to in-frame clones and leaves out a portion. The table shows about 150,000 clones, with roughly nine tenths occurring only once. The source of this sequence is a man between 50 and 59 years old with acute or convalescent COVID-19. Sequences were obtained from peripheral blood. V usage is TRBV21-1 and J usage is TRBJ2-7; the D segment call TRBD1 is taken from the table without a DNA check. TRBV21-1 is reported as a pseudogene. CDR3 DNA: TGTGCCAGCAGAACAGGTTCTCCCTACGAGCAGTACGTC. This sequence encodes CASRTGSPYEQYV.